Given below is one T cell receptor (beta chain) in context. Its target is unknown. Produced via immunoSEQ multiplex PCR; TCRdb's table is partial and in-frame only. The sample yields about 60,000 clones, 84% seen once. The time point here: week 23, last vaccination. Each vaccine dose was 300 ug of mutant IDH1 20-mer peptide, with topical imiquimod. Every donor had a new WHO grade 3 or 4 astrocytoma that was IDH1-mutant, with loss of nuclear ATRX. The data are from a study of a mutant IDH1 vaccine in newly diagnosed glioma. Study-level background: Those enrolled had earlier been treated with radiotherapy, temozolomide, or both, mostly both.

The sequence came from a man between 18 and 35 years old with glioma. Sequenced here: PBMCs, sampled from a glioma patient whose treatment included an IDH1 peptide vaccine.

This CDR3 is CAWSPTQGLTGNTIYF. The DNA for the CDR3 is TGTGCCTGGAGTCCGACACAGGGTCTTACTGGAAACACCATATATTTT. The rearrangement joins TRBV30 to TRBJ1-3; a weak D match, TRBD1 (6 bases). The CDR3 has 16 residues. Germline V lookup: CDR1 GTSNPN, CDR2 SVGIG (reference sequence). V lost 2 bases and J lost 2, with 16 bases in between.